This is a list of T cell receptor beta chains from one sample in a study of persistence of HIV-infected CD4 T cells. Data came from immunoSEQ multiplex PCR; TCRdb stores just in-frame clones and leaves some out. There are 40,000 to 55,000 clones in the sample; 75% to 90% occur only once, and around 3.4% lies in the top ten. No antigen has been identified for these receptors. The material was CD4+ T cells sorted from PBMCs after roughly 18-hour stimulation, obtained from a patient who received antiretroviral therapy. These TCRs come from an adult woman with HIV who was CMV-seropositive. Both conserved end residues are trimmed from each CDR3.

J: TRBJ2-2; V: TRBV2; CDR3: ASKEDSSRELF
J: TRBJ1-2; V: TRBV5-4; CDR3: ASSQVGEYNYGYT
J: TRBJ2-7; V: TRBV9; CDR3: ASSVAWEPASYEQY
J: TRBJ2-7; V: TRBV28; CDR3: ASRNRGTSYEQY
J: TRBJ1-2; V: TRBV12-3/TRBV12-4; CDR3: ASSWDSNYGYT
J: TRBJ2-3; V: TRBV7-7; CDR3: ASSQGTSHTDTQY
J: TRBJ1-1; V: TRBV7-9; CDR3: ASRAGGNTEAF
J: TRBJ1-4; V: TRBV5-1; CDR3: ASSPRGTGLNEKLF
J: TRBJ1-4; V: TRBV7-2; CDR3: ASSSRQGYNEKLF
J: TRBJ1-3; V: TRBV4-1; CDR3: ASSQEEGYYPRNTIY
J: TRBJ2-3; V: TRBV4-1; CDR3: ASSQEESGRAVRDTQY
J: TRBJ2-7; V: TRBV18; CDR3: ASSPGAVNTYEQY
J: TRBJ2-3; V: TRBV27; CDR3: ASRGQGAGDTQY
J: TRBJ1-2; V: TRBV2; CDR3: ASRQGADGYT
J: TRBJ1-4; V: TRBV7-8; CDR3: ASSLRRGELRIATNEKLF
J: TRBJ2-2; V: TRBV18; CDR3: ASSPLAGAGELF
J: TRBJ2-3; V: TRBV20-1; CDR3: SAMAQY
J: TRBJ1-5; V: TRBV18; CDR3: ASSPKLRDRDKQPQH
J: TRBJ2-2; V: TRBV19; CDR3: ASSTESGFNTGELF
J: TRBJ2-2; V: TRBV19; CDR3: ASIPGPQTGELF
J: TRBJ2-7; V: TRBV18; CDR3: ASSPIGDGRDEQY
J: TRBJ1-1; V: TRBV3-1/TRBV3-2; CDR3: ASSPGGVNTEAF
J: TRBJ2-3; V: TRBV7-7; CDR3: ASSRGPGYADTQY
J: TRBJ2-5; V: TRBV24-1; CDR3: ATSVGGGGRETQY
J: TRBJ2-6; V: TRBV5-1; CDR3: ASSLAGVGANVLT
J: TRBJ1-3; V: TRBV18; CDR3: ASSIGQAGNTIY
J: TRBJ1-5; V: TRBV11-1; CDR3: ASSRGGEPQH
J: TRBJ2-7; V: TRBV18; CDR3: ASSPTGHEQY
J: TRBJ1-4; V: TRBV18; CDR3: ASSPGLNEKLF
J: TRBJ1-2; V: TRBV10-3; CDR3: AISDLRGSPPDGYT
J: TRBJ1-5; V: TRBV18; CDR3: ASSPSQGNSNQPQH
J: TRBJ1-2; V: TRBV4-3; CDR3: ASSETQGQVIGGYT
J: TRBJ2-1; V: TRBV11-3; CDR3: ASSLGQGGNNEQF
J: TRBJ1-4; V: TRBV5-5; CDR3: ASSWGTGQNEKLF
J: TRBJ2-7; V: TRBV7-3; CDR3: ASSLIGAGGSGPYEQY
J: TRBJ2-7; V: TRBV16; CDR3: ASSPPGTGTYEQY
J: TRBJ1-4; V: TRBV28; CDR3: ASSLIEGRQEKLF
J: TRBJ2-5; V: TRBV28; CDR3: ASSLQNPETQY
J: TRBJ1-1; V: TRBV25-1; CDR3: ASSEFSGGSTEAF
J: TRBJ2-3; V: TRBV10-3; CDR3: AISDLGASGTSTDTQY